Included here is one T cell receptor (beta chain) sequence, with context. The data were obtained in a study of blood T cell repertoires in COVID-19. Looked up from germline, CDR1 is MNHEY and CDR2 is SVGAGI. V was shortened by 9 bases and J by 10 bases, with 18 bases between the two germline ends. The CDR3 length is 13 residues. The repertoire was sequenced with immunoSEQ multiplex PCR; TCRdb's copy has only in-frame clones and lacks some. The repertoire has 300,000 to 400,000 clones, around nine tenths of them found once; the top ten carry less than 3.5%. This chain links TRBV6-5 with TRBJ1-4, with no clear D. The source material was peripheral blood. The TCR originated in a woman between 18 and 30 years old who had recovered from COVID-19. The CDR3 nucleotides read TGTGCCAGTATACAGCATTACTTAGGAAAACTGTTTTTT. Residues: CASIQHYLGKLFF.